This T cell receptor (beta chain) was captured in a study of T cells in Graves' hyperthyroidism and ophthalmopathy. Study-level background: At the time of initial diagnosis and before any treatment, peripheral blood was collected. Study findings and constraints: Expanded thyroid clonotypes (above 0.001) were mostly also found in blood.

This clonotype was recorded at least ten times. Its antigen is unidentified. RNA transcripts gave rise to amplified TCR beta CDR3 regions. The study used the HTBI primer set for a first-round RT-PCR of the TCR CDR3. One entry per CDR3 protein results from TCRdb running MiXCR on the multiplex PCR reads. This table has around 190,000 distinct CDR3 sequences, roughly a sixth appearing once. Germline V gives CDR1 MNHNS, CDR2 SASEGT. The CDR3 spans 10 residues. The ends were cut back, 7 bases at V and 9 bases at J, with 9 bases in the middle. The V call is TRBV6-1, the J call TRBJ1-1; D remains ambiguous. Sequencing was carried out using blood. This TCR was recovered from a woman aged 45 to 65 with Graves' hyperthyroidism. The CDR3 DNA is TGTGCCAGCACCGCCGTCCAAGCTTTCTTT. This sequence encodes CASTAVQAFF.